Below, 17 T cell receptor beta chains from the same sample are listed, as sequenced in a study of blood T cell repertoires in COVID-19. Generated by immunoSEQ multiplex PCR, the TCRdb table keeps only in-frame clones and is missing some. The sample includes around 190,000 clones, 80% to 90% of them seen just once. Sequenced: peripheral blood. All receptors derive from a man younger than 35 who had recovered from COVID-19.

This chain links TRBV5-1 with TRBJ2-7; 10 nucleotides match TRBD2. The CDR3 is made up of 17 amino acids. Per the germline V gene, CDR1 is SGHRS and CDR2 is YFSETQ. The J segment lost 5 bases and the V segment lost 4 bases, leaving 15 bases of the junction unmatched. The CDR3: CASSRGLLAGASDEQYF. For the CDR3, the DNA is TGCGCCAGCAGCCGGGGGCTCCTAGCGGGAGCTTCAGACGAGCAGTACTTC.

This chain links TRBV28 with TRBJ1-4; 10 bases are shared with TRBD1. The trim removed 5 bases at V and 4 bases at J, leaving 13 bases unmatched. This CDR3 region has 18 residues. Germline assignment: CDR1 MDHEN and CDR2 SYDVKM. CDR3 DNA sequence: TGTGCCAGCAGTCCCGGGACAGGGGTTTTAGGAGGTAATGAAAAACTGTTTTTT. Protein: CASSPGTGVLGGNEKLFF.

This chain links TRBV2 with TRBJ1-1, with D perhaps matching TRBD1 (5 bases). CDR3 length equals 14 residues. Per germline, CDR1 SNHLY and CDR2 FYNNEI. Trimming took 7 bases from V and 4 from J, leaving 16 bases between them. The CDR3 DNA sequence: TGTGCCAGCACCAAGAGTGGGGCGAGCACTGAAGCTTTCTTT. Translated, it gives CASTKSGASTEAFF.

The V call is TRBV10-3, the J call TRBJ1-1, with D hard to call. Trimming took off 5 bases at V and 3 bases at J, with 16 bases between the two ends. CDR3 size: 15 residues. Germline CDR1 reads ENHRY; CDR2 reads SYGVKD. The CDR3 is CAISPLGSEDTEAFF. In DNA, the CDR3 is TGTGCCATCAGTCCCCTCGGATCGGAGGACACTGAAGCTTTCTTT.

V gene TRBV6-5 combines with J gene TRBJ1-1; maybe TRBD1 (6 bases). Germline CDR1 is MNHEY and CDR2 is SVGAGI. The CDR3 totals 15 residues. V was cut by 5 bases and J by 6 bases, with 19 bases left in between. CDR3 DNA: TGTGCCAGCAGTCGTCCAACCCCTCAGGGGTCTGAAGCTTTCTTT. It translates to CASSRPTPQGSEAFF.

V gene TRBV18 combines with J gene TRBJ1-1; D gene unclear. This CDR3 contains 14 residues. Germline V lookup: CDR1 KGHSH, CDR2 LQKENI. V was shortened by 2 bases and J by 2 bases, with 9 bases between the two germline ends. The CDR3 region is CASSPEELNTEAFF. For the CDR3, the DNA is TGTGCCAGCTCACCAGAGGAATTAAACACTGAAGCTTTCTTT.

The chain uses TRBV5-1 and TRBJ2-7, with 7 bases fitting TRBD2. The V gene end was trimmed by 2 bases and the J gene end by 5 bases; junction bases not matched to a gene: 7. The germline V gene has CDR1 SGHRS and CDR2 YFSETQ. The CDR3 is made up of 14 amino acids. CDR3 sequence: CASSFGRESNEQYF. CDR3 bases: TGCGCCAGCAGCTTCGGGCGGGAGTCCAACGAGCAGTACTTC.

DNA for the CDR3: TGCGCCAGCAGCCAAGCTACTAGCGGGAGACGCTACGAGCAGTACTTC. It codes for CASSQATSGRRYEQYF. The chain uses TRBV4-1 and TRBJ2-7; TRBD2 matches at 11 bases. Germline V gene data show CDR1 as MGHRA and CDR2 as YSYEKL. V lost 1 base, J lost 3 bases, and 5 bases stayed unmatched. This CDR3 is 16 amino acids long.

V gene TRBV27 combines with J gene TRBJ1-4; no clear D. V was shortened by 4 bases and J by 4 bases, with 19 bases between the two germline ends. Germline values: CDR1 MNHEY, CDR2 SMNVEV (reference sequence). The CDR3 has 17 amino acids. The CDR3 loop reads CASSSAQGGEFNEKLFF. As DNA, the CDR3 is TGTGCCAGCAGTTCGGCCCAAGGCGGAGAGTTTAATGAAAAACTGTTTTTT.

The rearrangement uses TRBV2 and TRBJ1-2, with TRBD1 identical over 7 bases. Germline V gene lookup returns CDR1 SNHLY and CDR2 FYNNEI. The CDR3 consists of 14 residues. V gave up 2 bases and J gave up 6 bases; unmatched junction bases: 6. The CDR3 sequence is CASSEIDRVNGYTF. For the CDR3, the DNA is TGTGCCAGCAGTGAAATAGACAGGGTGAATGGCTACACCTTC.

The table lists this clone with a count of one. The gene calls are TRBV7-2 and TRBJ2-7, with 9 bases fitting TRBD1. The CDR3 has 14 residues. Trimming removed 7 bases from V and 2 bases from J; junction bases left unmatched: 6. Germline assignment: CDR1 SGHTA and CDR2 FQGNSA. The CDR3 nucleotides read TGTGCCAGCAACAGGGGACAGGGCCCCTACGAGCAGTACTTC. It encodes CASNRGQGPYEQYF.

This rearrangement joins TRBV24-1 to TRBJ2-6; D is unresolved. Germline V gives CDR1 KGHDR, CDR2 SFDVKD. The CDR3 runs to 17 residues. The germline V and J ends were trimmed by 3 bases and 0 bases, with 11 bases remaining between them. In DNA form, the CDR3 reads TGTGCCACCAGTGATGCCAACCCTATCTCTGGGGCCAACGTCCTGACTTTC. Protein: CATSDANPISGANVLTF.

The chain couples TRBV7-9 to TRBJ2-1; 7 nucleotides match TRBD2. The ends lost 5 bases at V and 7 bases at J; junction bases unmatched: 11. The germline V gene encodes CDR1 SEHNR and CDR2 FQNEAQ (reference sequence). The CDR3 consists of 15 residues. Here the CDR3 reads CASSPREGGDNEQFF. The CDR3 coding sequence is TGTGCCAGCAGCCCCAGGGAGGGCGGGGATAATGAGCAGTTCTTC.

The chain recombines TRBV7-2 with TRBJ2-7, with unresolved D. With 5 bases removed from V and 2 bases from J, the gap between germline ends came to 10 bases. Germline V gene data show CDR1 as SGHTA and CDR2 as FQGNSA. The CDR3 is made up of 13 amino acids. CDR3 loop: CASSDDLTYEQYF. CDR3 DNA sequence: TGTGCCAGCAGCGACGACTTAACCTACGAGCAGTACTTC.

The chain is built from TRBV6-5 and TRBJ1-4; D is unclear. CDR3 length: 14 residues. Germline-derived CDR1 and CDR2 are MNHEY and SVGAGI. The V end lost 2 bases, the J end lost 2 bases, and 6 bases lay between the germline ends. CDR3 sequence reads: CASSYGGTNEKLFF. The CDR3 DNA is TGTGCCAGCAGTTACGGCGGGACTAATGAAAAACTGTTTTTT.

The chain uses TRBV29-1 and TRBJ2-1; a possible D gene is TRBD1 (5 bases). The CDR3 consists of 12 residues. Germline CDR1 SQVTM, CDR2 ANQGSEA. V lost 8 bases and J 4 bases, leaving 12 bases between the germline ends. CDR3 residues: CSSRQTYNEQFF. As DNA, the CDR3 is TGCAGCTCCCGACAGACGTACAATGAGCAGTTCTTC.

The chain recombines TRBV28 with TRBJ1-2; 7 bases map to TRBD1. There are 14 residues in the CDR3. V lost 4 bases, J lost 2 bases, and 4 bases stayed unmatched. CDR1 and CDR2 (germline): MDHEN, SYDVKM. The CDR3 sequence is CASSSPDRNYGYTF. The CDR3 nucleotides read TGTGCCAGCAGTTCCCCGGACAGGAACTATGGCTACACCTTC.